This note documents a single T cell receptor beta chain sequence. Its antigen is undetermined. These data are taken from a study of cytotoxic CD8 clonotypes in ibrutinib-treated CLL. Study overall: IGHV unmutated 17 to 18; relapsed/refractory some ten; treatment-naive approximately 15.

The study's findings and limits: Starting clonality was above that of age-matched healthy donors and tracked circulating CD8+ T-cell counts.

Deletions cut 8 bases from V and 0 bases from J, with 11 bases between. CDR1 and CDR2 (germline): SGHTA, FQGNSA. The CDR3 extends over 13 amino acids. The protocol was immunoSEQ multiplex PCR, while the TCRdb copy is restricted to in-frame clones and leaves out a portion. Of 50,000 to 70,000 clones in the sample, 54% were seen once. The sample here was PBMCs, taken at disease progression, from a patient treated with ibrutinib. The V call is TRBV7-2, the J call TRBJ2-7, with D unclear. This receptor was obtained from a human donor with chronic lymphocytic leukemia. The CDR3 region has the DNA TGTGCCAGCGGAACTCTTAGCTCCTACGAGCAGTACTTC. Translating gives CASGTLSSYEQYF.